The 13 T cell receptor beta chains below were found in one sample sequenced in a study of blood T cell repertoires in COVID-19. Repertoires were generated with immunoSEQ multiplex PCR, while TCRdb's copy carries only in-frame clones and drops some. Here the sample spans 150,000 to 200,000 clones, 83% being singletons. Sequencing input: peripheral blood. The receptor source for this set is a woman between 65 and 79 years old with COVID-19, enrolled during active disease.

The chain has TRBV7-9 and TRBJ2-1; D unresolved. Germline loops: CDR1 SEHNR, CDR2 FQNEAQ (reference sequence). The CDR3 is 11 residues long. V lost 7 bases to trimming and J lost 7 bases, with 8 bases between them. The CDR3 protein is CASTPTNEQFF. As DNA, the CDR3 is TGTGCCAGCACCCCCACAAATGAGCAGTTCTTC.

The genes are TRBV7-9 and TRBJ2-1; weak D call: TRBD1 (6 bases). Germline values: CDR1 SEHNR, CDR2 FQNEAQ (reference sequence). V shed 3 bases and J shed 14 bases, with 11 bases lying between them. The CDR3 covers 11 residues. CDR3 loop: CASSLRQEKFF. CDR3 DNA: TGTGCCAGCAGCTTGCGACAGGAAAAGTTCTTC.

The chain employs TRBV27 and TRBJ2-7; tentatively, D is TRBD1 (6 bases). The CDR3 length is 11 residues. Germline V lookup: CDR1 MNHEY, CDR2 SMNVEV (reference sequence). Trimming took 6 bases from V and 6 from J, leaving 9 bases between them. The CDR3 bases are TGTGCCAGCAGGACAGGTTCCGAGCAGTACTTC. This sequence encodes CASRTGSEQYF.

The CDR3 DNA is TGTGCCAGCGCCCCTGGTCCGGGGGCTAGCGGGTCCAGCTCCTACAATGAGCAGTTCTTC. Protein: CASAPGPGASGSSSYNEQFF. This chain joins TRBV18 and TRBJ2-1, with 8 positions matching TRBD2. Unmatched junction bases numbered 21, after V lost 8 bases and J lost 0 bases. In germline, CDR1 is KGHSH, CDR2 LQKENI. CDR3 size: 20 residues.

This clone was counted between two and nine times. J is TRBJ2-6 and V is TRBV6-2 or TRBV6-3; the D gene is possibly TRBD1 (5 bases). Trimming took off 0 bases at V and 4 bases at J, with 7 bases between the two ends. Germline assignment: CDR1 MNHEY and CDR2 SVGEGT. There are 15 residues in the CDR3. The CDR3: CASSYSRGGANVLTF. Written as DNA, the CDR3 is TGTGCCAGCAGTTACTCTAGGGGCGGGGCCAACGTCCTGACTTTC.

This clone was detected only once. The chain uses TRBV6-2 or TRBV6-3 and TRBJ1-2; D gene unclear. Germline V lookup: CDR1 MNHEY, CDR2 SVGEGT. CDR3 length: 14 amino acids. The V end lost 7 bases, the J end lost 3 bases, and 15 bases lay between the germline ends. The CDR3 nucleotides are TGTGCCAGCAACCCTTCCGCGACACACTATGGCTACACCTTC. Its translation is CASNPSATHYGYTF.

This chain uses TRBV19 with TRBJ2-2; TRBD2 matches at 8 bases. Germline CDR1 LNHDA, CDR2 SQIVND (reference sequence). V lost 10 bases, J lost 1 base, and 8 bases stayed unmatched. This CDR3 comprises 15 residues. The CDR3 spells CATLRGGLNTGELFF. The CDR3, as DNA: TGTGCCACTCTCCGGGGGGGCCTGAACACCGGGGAGCTGTTTTTT. Variable domain in full (rest from reference TRBV19 and TRBJ2-2): DGGITQSPKYLFRKEGQNVTLSCEQNLNHDAMYWYRQDPGQGLRLIYYSQIVNDFQKGDIAEGYSVSREKKESFPLTVTSAQKNPTAFYLCATLRGGLNTGELFFGEGSRLTVL.

The chain couples TRBV6-1 to TRBJ1-2; D perhaps matches TRBD1 (6 bases). This CDR3 spans 12 amino acids. Trimming took 10 bases from V and 8 from J, leaving 17 bases between them. Germline V gene lookup returns CDR1 MNHNS and CDR2 SASEGT. The DNA for the CDR3 is TGTGCCACCATTGCAGGGGACCAGGGCTACACCTTC. Protein product: CATIAGDQGYTF.

J is TRBJ2-7 and V is TRBV5-5; 9 bases match TRBD1. The CDR3 is 15 amino acids. From germline, CDR1 is SGHKS and CDR2 YYEKEE (reference sequence). After removal of 0 bases from V and 2 bases from J, the junction contained 3 bases not matched to a gene. The CDR3 sequence is CASSLGGTGTYEQYF. The CDR3 DNA follows: TGTGCCAGCAGCTTGGGGGGGACAGGGACCTACGAGCAGTACTTC.

This clone was recorded a few times. This chain connects TRBV5-1 to TRBJ2-1; TRBD2 aligns across 7 bases. Germline trimming cut 0 bases from V and 3 bases from J; bases unmatched to any gene: 0. Germline CDR1 reads SGHRS; CDR2 reads YFSETQ. This CDR3 region has 14 residues. The CDR3 DNA sequence: TGCGCCAGCAGCTTGGGGACTAGCTACAATGAGCAGTTCTTC. Amino acids: CASSLGTSYNEQFF.

The chain employs TRBV5-1 and TRBJ2-3; a possible D gene is TRBD2 (6 bases). V was pared by 6 bases and J by 1 base, with 18 bases between. This CDR3 is 16 amino acids long. Germline V CDR1 and CDR2: SGHRS, YFSETQ. CDR3 sequence reads: CASTLFRGEGTDTQYF. CDR3 nucleotides: TGCGCCAGCACACTCTTCCGAGGGGAGGGCACAGATACGCAGTATTTT.

This clone was detected only a few times. The J gene is TRBJ1-2, the V gene TRBV19; the D gene is possibly TRBD1 (6 bases). The V end lost 5 bases, the J end lost 8 bases, and 15 bases lay between the germline ends. This CDR3 contains 13 residues. In germline, CDR1 is LNHDA, CDR2 SQIVND (reference sequence). CDR3 nucleotide sequence: TGTGCCAGTAGTGTATCACAGGGTCGCGGCTACACCTTC. Its protein product is CASSVSQGRGYTF.

This chain uses TRBV30 with TRBJ2-3; TRBD1 agrees at 7 bases. In germline, CDR1 is GTSNPN, CDR2 SVGIG (reference sequence). Trimming at V came to 2 bases and at J to 2 bases, leaving 4 bases not matched to a gene. The CDR3 totals 14 residues. In nucleotides, the CDR3 is TGTGCCTGGAGTCTAGGGGGCCTCACAGATACGCAGTATTTT. Residues: CAWSLGGLTDTQYF. Supplemented by reference TRBV30 and TRBJ2-3, the full variable domain reads SQTIHQWPATLVQPVGSPLSLECTVEGTSNPNLYWYRQAAGRGLQLLFYSVGIGQISSEVPQNLSASRPQDRQFILSSKKLLLSDSGFYLCAWSLGGLTDTQYFGPGTRLTVL.